This T cell receptor (beta chain) was captured by sequencing in a study of response to subunit inactivated influenza vaccine. In this sample, this clonotype turned up a few times. The germline CDR1 and CDR2 sequences are SGHAT and FQNNGV. Trimming pared 1 base from V and 5 bases from J, leaving 20 bases between. The CDR3 sequence is 17 residues long. TCRdb independently ran MiXCR on the RT-PCR reads; one entry per CDR3 protein. There are 550,000 to 650,000 distinct CDR3 sequences in the sample; over 9.5% occur only once, and approximately 10% lies in the top ten. This sequence originates from a man aged 45-65 years who received an inactivated influenza vaccine. The chain couples TRBV11-2 to TRBJ2-5; possible D gene TRBD2, 6 bases. Source: PBMCs from blood, taken on the day of vaccination. The CDR3 coding sequence is TGTGCCAGCAGCTTAGGGTTCGGAACGGGGGTGGGGGAGACCCAGTACTTC. Its protein product is CASSLGFGTGVGETQYF. The full variable domain, completed using reference TRBV11-2 and TRBJ2-5, is EAGVAQSPRYKIIEKRQSVAFWCNPISGHATLYWYQQILGQGPKLLIQFQNNGVVDDSQLPKDRFSAERLKGVDSTLKIQPAKLEDSAVYLCASSLGFGTGVGETQYFGPGTRLLVL.